This TCR beta chain was captured by sequencing in a study of blood T cell repertoires in COVID-19. On the study more broadly: The cDNA or gDNA used as material had been derived from T cells, B-cell-depleted T cells, or PBMCs.

The study drew participants aged about 18 to 95 years from under 30 US areas. Participants' reported clinical history set cohort assignment. The protocol was immunoSEQ multiplex PCR, while the TCRdb copy is restricted to in-frame clones and leaves out a portion. The sample consists of roughly 250,000 clones, about 91% of them appearing once. The length of the CDR3 is 15 residues. V lost 0 bases and J lost 3; bases outside the gene matches: 4. Germline V gives CDR1 MNHNS, CDR2 SASEGT. Sequencing was carried out using PBMCs or T cells enriched from blood (not recorded which). The TCR sequence derives from a woman aged 35 to 49 with acute COVID-19. V is TRBV6-1 and J is TRBJ2-7; 8 positions agree with TRBD1. CDR3: CASSEAWDRFYEQYF. The CDR3, as DNA: TGTGCCAGCAGTGAAGCTTGGGACAGGTTCTACGAGCAGTACTTC.